This TCR beta chain comes out of a study of spatial heterogeneity in lung cancer. General study points: The study found that expanded intratumoral alpha and beta TCR counts tracked tumor mutation counts.

In its sample, this clonotype ranks as medium-sized. Its antigen remains unidentified. From germline, CDR1 is SQVTM and CDR2 ANQGSEA. CDR3 length: 16 amino acids. V dropped 6 bases and J dropped 7; count of bases not matched to a gene: 18. Time point here: sample taken at primary tumor resection. The donor population consisted of 72 patients with untreated, early-stage non-small cell lung cancer. Whole RNA from tumor, nontumor lung or frozen PBMC was sequenced unsorted. TCRdb processed the 5' RACE reads anew with MiXCR; each CDR3 protein has one entry. The sample has 13,000 to 15,000 distinct CDR3 sequences, about 4.8% seen once.

Sequenced here: lung tumor tissue, sampled at surgery. The receptor comes from a female donor with early-stage non-small cell lung cancer. V is TRBV29-1 and J is TRBJ1-2; 9 positions match TRBD1. This CDR3 is CSVKSDTGGAYSGYTF. The CDR3 DNA reads TGCAGCGTAAAATCCGACACAGGGGGCGCGTACTCTGGCTACACCTTC.